This is a list of T cell receptor beta chains from one sample in a study of blood T cell repertoires in COVID-19. Clones were sequenced by immunoSEQ multiplex PCR, and TCRdb holds only the in-frame ones, with some missing. This sample has 150,000 to 200,000 clones, with roughly nine tenths found just once. The sample taken for sequencing was peripheral blood. The receptors were sampled from a man between 60 and 70 years old with acute or convalescent COVID-19. The CDR3 runs from the conserved cysteine through the conserved F or W. A D gene is named only where the DNA matches it firmly. Clone size is given for some rows only: seen once, a few or many times, or a class if the clone is expanded.

clone_size	d_call	v_call	j_call	cdr3_nt	cdr3_aa
.	.	TRBV5-6	TRBJ1-1	TGTGCCAGCAGCTTGGGGCAGGGTTCCACTGAAGCTTTCTTT	CASSLGQGSTEAFF
.	TRBD1	TRBV30	TRBJ2-1	TGTGCCTGGAGGGAAACCGACAGGGGACCTTTGGTTTATGAGCAGTTCTTC	CAWRETDRGPLVYEQFF
.	.	TRBV4-3	TRBJ2-7	TGCGCCAGCAGCCTTACTCCACAGGGATACGAGCAGTACTTC	CASSLTPQGYEQYF
once	.	TRBV5-1	TRBJ1-2	TGCGCCAGCAGCCCGTCAGGGGTTCGGGATGGCTACACCTTC	CASSPSGVRDGYTF
.	TRBD1	TRBV30	TRBJ1-2	TGTGCCTGGAGCTCCTCCACAGGGGGGGGCTACACCTTC	CAWSSSTGGGYTF
few	TRBD1	TRBV4-1	TRBJ2-3	TGCGCCAGCAGCCTAAGACAGGGGGCCTTCACAGATACGCAGTATTTT	CASSLRQGAFTDTQYF
.	TRBD2	TRBV5-1	TRBJ2-3	TGCGCCAGCAGCTTGGTACTAGCGGGGGGGGCGGATACGCAGTATTTT	CASSLVLAGGADTQYF
.	.	TRBV5-4	TRBJ1-2	TGTGCCAGCAGCGTGGCTCCGAGCGACTATGGCTACACCTTC	CASSVAPSDYGYTF
.	.	TRBV7-2	TRBJ2-5	TGTGCCAGCAGCTTTAGCGGTAAAGAGACCCAGTACTTC	CASSFSGKETQYF
.	TRBD2	TRBV18	TRBJ2-5	TGTGCCAGCTCATACGCAGCGGGGGCCGGAGGGACCCAGTACTTC	CASSYAAGAGGTQYF
.	TRBD1	TRBV5-1	TRBJ1-4	TGCGCCAGCAGCAGGGACAGGGCCTCGTCGGGTGAAAAACTGTTTTTT	CASSRDRASSGEKLFF
.	TRBD1	TRBV19	TRBJ2-7	TGTGCCAGTAGTACCCGGGACAGATCCTACGAGCAGTACTTC	CASSTRDRSYEQYF
.	.	TRBV5-1	TRBJ2-3	TGCGCCAGCAGCGTGGCCAGGCGCCTTAGCACAGATACGCAGTATTTT	CASSVARRLSTDTQYF
.	.	TRBV29-1	TRBJ1-2	TGCAGCGTTGACGGCACAGGGACCCACTATGGCTACACCTTC	CSVDGTGTHYGYTF
few	TRBD2	TRBV30	TRBJ2-2	TGTGCAAACCCAGCGGGAGTCTCCACCGGGGAGCTGTTTTTT	CANPAGVSTGELFF